This T cell receptor beta chain was captured by sequencing in a study of blood T cells in healthy people across ages. Germline CDR1 is LGHDT and CDR2 is YNNKEL (reference sequence). The V end lost 2 bases, the J end lost 0 bases, and 17 bases lay between the germline ends. The CDR3 is 17 amino acids. The use of a sample-barcoded 5' primer and a J-beta primer mix characterized a second PCR of roughly 7 to 11 cycles. TCRdb recomputed calls from the 5' RACE reads with MiXCR, one row per CDR3 protein. This sample has some 1.5 million distinct CDR3 sequences; over 25% occur once, and the top ten carry over 7%.

This chain joins TRBV3-1 and TRBJ2-7; D may be TRBD1 or TRBD2 (7 bases each). The source material was blood. The receptor's source is a woman younger than 45 in good health. Here the CDR3 DNA reads TGTGCCAGCAGCCAATTTCGAGGGGGCGGGAGCTCCTACGAGCAGTACTTC. Translated: CASSQFRGGGSSYEQYF.